The rows below give T cell receptor beta chains drawn from one sample of a study of T cell repertoires in cytomegalovirus infection. TCRdb processed the reads anew with MiXCR; each CDR3 protein has one entry. The table has 40,000 to 55,000 distinct CDR3 sequences, around 23% seen once; the top ten hold roughly 90%. These receptors have no known antigen. This sample comprised CD8+ T cells from cultured PBMCs, obtained from culture after CMV antigen stimulation. These receptors were obtained from a human donor in good health (CMV status not recorded). Some clones in this sample may be carry-over from other donors' samples. Each CDR3 is given with its conserved first and last residue. A D gene is named only where the DNA matches it firmly. Clone size appears in some rows only: once, few, many, or a class for an expanded clone.

j_call,v_call,clone_size,d_call,cdr3_nt,cdr3_aa
TRBJ2-6,TRBV15,-,-,TGTGCCACCAGCAGAGACCGCGTCTCTGGGGCCAACGTCCTGACTTTC,CATSRDRVSGANVLTF
TRBJ1-5,TRBV6-1,few,TRBD1,TGTGCCAGCAGTAGCGACAGGGATAGCAATCAGCCCCAGCATTTT,CASSSDRDSNQPQHF
TRBJ1-2,TRBV27,many,TRBD1,TGTGCCAGCAGCCCTATAGGGGACAGCTATGGCTACACCTTC,CASSPIGDSYGYTF
TRBJ1-5,TRBV6-2/TRBV6-3,-,-,TGTGCCAGCGCCCGCAGGGAGAATCAGCCCCAGCATTTT,CASARRENQPQHF
TRBJ2-1,TRBV7-2,-,TRBD2,TGTGCCAGCAGCTTAAGGCGGGGGACGGAACCCTACAATGAGCAGTTCTTC,CASSLRRGTEPYNEQFF
TRBJ2-1,TRBV20-1,few,-,TGCAGTGCCCCTAGGCCCGGGGATACCTACAATGAGCAGTTCTTC,CSAPRPGDTYNEQFF
TRBJ2-7,TRBV6-2/TRBV6-3,few,-,TGTGCCAGCAGTGCCACCGCCTACGAGCAGTACTTC,CASSATAYEQYF
TRBJ1-6,TRBV6-5,few,-,TGTGCCAGCAGAGCTTGGGACAAATCCCTTTGGGATTCACCCCTCCACTTT,CASRAWDKSLWDSPLHF
TRBJ1-4,TRBV28,-,-,TGTGCCAGCAGACCCTGGAATGCTAATGAAAAACTGTTTTTT,CASRPWNANEKLFF
TRBJ2-1,TRBV7-9,-,-,TGTGCCAGCAGCGGCGGACCGCGGAGTGAGCAGTTCTTC,CASSGGPRSEQFF
TRBJ2-5,TRBV11-2,few,-,TGTGCCAGCAGCTTAGAAGTGACCCAGTACTTC,CASSLEVTQYF
TRBJ1-5,TRBV27,-,-,TGTGCCAGCAGTCCAGGGGCAGGGGAACATCAGCCCCAGCATTTT,CASSPGAGEHQPQHF
TRBJ2-2,TRBV6-5,few,TRBD2,TGTGCCAGCAGACTAGCGGGAGACACCGGGGAGCTGTTTTTT,CASRLAGDTGELFF
TRBJ2-1,TRBV7-2,few,-,TGTGCCAGCAGCTGGGACGTGAATGAGCAGTTCTTC,CASSWDVNEQFF
TRBJ1-1,TRBV7-2,-,TRBD1,TGTGCCAGCAGCCCTCGACAGGGGGTGACCCTGGCCACTGAAGCTTTCTTT,CASSPRQGVTLATEAFF
TRBJ2-7,TRBV7-2,few,TRBD2,TGTGCCAGCAGCTTAGTTCTGGCCAGCGGGAGGAATGAGCAGTACTTC,CASSLVLASGRNEQYF
TRBJ1-5,TRBV4-3,few,-,TGCGCCAGCAGCCAACAAGAACAGGGAGGCAATCAGCCCCAGCATTTT,CASSQQEQGGNQPQHF
TRBJ2-3,TRBV7-9,-,-,TGTGCCAGCAGCGCCCCCGCAGGGCCACTCACAGATACGCAGTATTTT,CASSAPAGPLTDTQYF
TRBJ1-1,TRBV28,-,-,TGTGCCAGTAGTTTATATGAGAACACTGAAGCTTTCTTT,CASSLYENTEAFF
TRBJ2-5,TRBV13,-,-,TGTGCCAGCAGCTCAGGGTGGGAAGAGACCCAGTACTTC,CASSSGWEETQYF
TRBJ1-5,TRBV5-6,-,-,TGTGCCAGCAGCGGTGGACCCATTGCGAATCAGCCCCAGCATTTT,CASSGGPIANQPQHF
TRBJ1-5,TRBV19,-,TRBD1,TGTGCCAGTAGTTGGACAGGAATCAATCAGCCCCAGCATTTT,CASSWTGINQPQHF
TRBJ2-1,TRBV7-8,few,TRBD2,TGTGCCAGCAGCCCACGGACTAGCGCACCCTACAATGAGCAGTTCTTC,CASSPRTSAPYNEQFF
TRBJ2-3,TRBV7-8,-,TRBD2,TGTGCCAGCAGCTTATTGGGCGGGAGGGCCGGAGATACGCAGTATTTT,CASSLLGGRAGDTQYF
TRBJ2-7,TRBV2,few,TRBD1,TGTGCCAGCACCCGGGACAGGGGCTACGAGCAGTACTTC,CASTRDRGYEQYF
TRBJ2-1,TRBV27,-,-,TGTGCCAGCAGTTCCCTTTGGGGGGGCCGCGATGAGCAGTTCTTC,CASSSLWGGRDEQFF
TRBJ2-1,TRBV11-2,-,-,TGTGCCAGCAGCTCGAGGTCCTCCTACAATGAGCAGTTCTTC,CASSSRSSYNEQFF
TRBJ1-2,TRBV15,-,-,TGTGCCACCAGCAGAGATCAAACAGCTAACTATGGCTACACCTTC,CATSRDQTANYGYTF
TRBJ2-1,TRBV12-3/TRBV12-4,-,TRBD2,TGTGCCAGCAGAGCCGGGACTAGCGGACACAATGAGCAGTTCTTC,CASRAGTSGHNEQFF
TRBJ2-1,TRBV7-6,many,-,TGTGCCAGCAGCTTAAGGGGGGATTCCTACAATGAGCAGTTCTTC,CASSLRGDSYNEQFF
TRBJ2-7,TRBV6-5,-,-,TGTGCCAGCAGTTACTCGGGACACCTCCCTACCTACGAGCAGTACTTC,CASSYSGHLPTYEQYF
TRBJ2-1,TRBV6-2/TRBV6-3,few,TRBD2,TGTGCCAGCTGTCCCGGGGGGGTCAATGAGCAGTTCTTC,CASCPGGVNEQFF
TRBJ2-7,TRBV6-2/TRBV6-3,-,-,TGTGCCAGCAGCGAACCAGGCAGGACCTACGAGCAGTACTTC,CASSEPGRTYEQYF
TRBJ1-1,TRBV19,many,-,TGTGCCAGTAGCAGGGCAAACACTGAAGCTTTCTTT,CASSRANTEAFF
TRBJ1-1,TRBV12-3/TRBV12-4,-,TRBD1,TGTGCCAGCAGTCCCGGGACAGGGTACACTGAAGCTTTCTTT,CASSPGTGYTEAFF
TRBJ2-5,TRBV7-2,-,-,TGTGCCAGCAAGAGCGGGTGGGAGACCCAGTACTTC,CASKSGWETQYF
TRBJ2-3,TRBV7-2,-,TRBD2,TGTGCCGTCCTAGCGGGGGGCCTAGTCACCGATACGCAGTATTTT,CAVLAGGLVTDTQYF
TRBJ2-5,TRBV20-1,few,-,TGCAGTGCTGTCCTCACTAGACTAAACGAGACCCAGTACTTC,CSAVLTRLNETQYF
TRBJ2-3,TRBV7-2,few,TRBD2,TGTGCCAGCAGCTCTCCTAGCGGGGGCTTCACAGATACGCAGTATTTT,CASSSPSGGFTDTQYF
TRBJ2-1,TRBV6-2/TRBV6-3,few,TRBD2,TGTGCCAGCAACCCTAGCGGGAGAAGTGAGCAGTTCTTC,CASNPSGRSEQFF
TRBJ1-1,TRBV7-6,-,TRBD1,TGTGCCAGCAGCTCACAGGGGCCCGGCGCTGAAGCTTTCTTT,CASSSQGPGAEAFF
TRBJ1-2,TRBV7-9,few,-,TGTGCCAGCAGCTTAGCAGACGACATCTACTATGGCTACACCTTC,CASSLADDIYYGYTF
TRBJ1-4,TRBV7-9,few,-,TGTGCCAGCAGCACAAAAAAGGCGCTCGGGACGCTTAATGAAAAACTGTTTTTT,CASSTKKALGTLNEKLFF
TRBJ2-1,TRBV9,-,-,TGTGCCAGCAGCGGCCGCGTAGACCAGGTCCCGTTCTTC,CASSGRVDQVPFF
TRBJ2-4,TRBV9,-,-,TGTGCCAGCAGCCCAGAGCGGGACAGCTTCAAAAACATTCAGTACTTC,CASSPERDSFKNIQYF
TRBJ1-2,TRBV6-8,-,TRBD1,TGTGCCACCTGGACAGGGGGCACCTTC,CATWTGGTF
TRBJ2-1,TRBV6-4,few,TRBD2,TGTGCCAGCAGCAGCGGACTAGCGCAAATTAATGAGCAGTTCTTC,CASSSGLAQINEQFF
TRBJ2-5,TRBV3-1,few,-,TGTGCCAGCAGCCAAGCAGACGAGACCCAGTACTTC,CASSQADETQYF
TRBJ2-1,TRBV20-1,few,-,TGCAGTGCTAGAGTTCTGACTTCTAAAACCTACAATGAGCAGTTCTTC,CSARVLTSKTYNEQFF
TRBJ1-2,TRBV5-4,-,-,TGTGCCAGCAGCTCGCACGCCGAGATTTACAGGGGCTACACCTTC,CASSSHAEIYRGYTF
TRBJ2-5,TRBV6-2/TRBV6-3,few,-,TGTGCCAGCAGTTATCCTGGGACCGACGCGGTTGGGACCCAGTACTTC,CASSYPGTDAVGTQYF
TRBJ1-1,TRBV6-5,few,-,TGTGCCAGCACGAGTGGGGCTGAAGCTTTCTTT,CASTSGAEAFF
TRBJ2-3,TRBV4-3,few,TRBD2,TGCGCCAGCAGCCAGGGACTAGCGGGGAGCACAGATACGCAGTATTTT,CASSQGLAGSTDTQYF
TRBJ1-1,TRBV9,-,-,TGTGCCAGCAGCGTAGGATCCATTAGGGCGAACACTGAAGCTTTCTTT,CASSVGSIRANTEAFF
TRBJ2-1,TRBV4-1,-,TRBD2,TGCGCCAGCAGCCAAGTCGGGCGGGGGGGCCTCTACAATGAGCAGTTCTTC,CASSQVGRGGLYNEQFF
TRBJ2-1,TRBV27,-,TRBD2,TGTGCCAGCAGTTTATCCCGGACTAGCGGTCTATACAATGAGCAGTTCTTC,CASSLSRTSGLYNEQFF
TRBJ1-1,TRBV6-1,-,-,TGTGCCAGCAGTACGCACAGCACTGAAGCTTTCTTT,CASSTHSTEAFF